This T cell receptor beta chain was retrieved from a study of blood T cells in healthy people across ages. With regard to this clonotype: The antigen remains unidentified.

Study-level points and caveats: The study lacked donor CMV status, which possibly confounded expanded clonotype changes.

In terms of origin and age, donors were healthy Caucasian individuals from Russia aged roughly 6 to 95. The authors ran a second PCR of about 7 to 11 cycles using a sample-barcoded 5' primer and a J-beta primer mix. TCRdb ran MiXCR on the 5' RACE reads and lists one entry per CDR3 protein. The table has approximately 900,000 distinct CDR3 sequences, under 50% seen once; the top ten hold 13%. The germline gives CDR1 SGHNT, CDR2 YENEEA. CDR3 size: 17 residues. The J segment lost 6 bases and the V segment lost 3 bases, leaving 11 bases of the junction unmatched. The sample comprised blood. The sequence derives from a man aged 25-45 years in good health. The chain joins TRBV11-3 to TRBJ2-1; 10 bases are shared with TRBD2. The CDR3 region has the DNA TGTGCCAGCAGCTTCCCGGGAGTAGCGGGGGGCTTCAATGAGCAGTTCTTC. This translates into CASSFPGVAGGFNEQFF.